The 23 T cell receptor beta chains below come from one sample, sequenced in a study of blood T cell repertoires in COVID-19. Here immunoSEQ multiplex PCR was the method, and the copy in TCRdb shows in-frame clones only, minus some. This sample has 130,000 to 150,000 clones, with about four fifths found just once. Input material: peripheral blood. These receptor sequences come from a human donor with acute or convalescent COVID-19. The donor label of this sample is uncertain.

The chain uses TRBV19 and TRBJ2-6; D may be TRBD1 (5 bases). The V gene lost 6 bases and the J gene lost 0 bases, with 9 bases spanning the gap. Germline V gene data show CDR1 as LNHDA and CDR2 as SQIVND (reference sequence). The CDR3 contains 15 residues. The CDR3 DNA reads as TGTGCCAGTAGCCGAACAGGCTCTGGGGCCAACGTCCTGACTTTC. Its protein product is CASSRTGSGANVLTF.

The J gene is TRBJ1-1, the V gene TRBV5-1, with D perhaps TRBD1 (6 bases). CDR1 SGHRS and CDR2 YFSETQ come from the germline V gene. CDR3 length: 16 amino acids. The germline V and J ends were trimmed by 1 base and 0 bases, with 13 bases remaining between them. The DNA for the CDR3 is TGCGCCAGCAGCTTGTTGGCAGGGGCGGTGAACACTGAAGCTTTCTTT. This encodes CASSLLAGAVNTEAFF.

The chain has TRBV6-2 or TRBV6-3 and TRBJ1-1, with unresolved D. The CDR3 totals 12 residues. Trimming took 5 bases from V and 0 from J, leaving 4 bases between them. Looked up from germline, CDR1 is MNHEY and CDR2 is SVGEGT. CDR3 loop: CASSTVNTEAFF. CDR3 bases: TGTGCCAGCAGTACGGTGAACACTGAAGCTTTCTTT.

This chain uses TRBV27 with TRBJ1-2; D remains ambiguous. CDR1 and CDR2 (germline): MNHEY, SMNVEV (reference sequence). V lost 2 bases to trimming and J lost 8 bases, with 12 bases between them. This CDR3 is built from 13 residues. In DNA, the CDR3 is TGTGCCAGCAGTTTAGTCGAGGGTGGGGGCTACACCTTC. Translated: CASSLVEGGGYTF.

In this sample, this clone turned up once. V usage is TRBV12-3 or TRBV12-4 and J usage is TRBJ2-7; D uncertain. The CDR3 consists of 13 residues. V lost 1 base and J lost 2, with 6 bases in between. The DNA for the CDR3 is TGTGCCAGCAGTTTAGGCAGTACCTACGAGCAGTACGTC. Amino acid sequence: CASSLGSTYEQYV.

V gene TRBV5-1 combines with J gene TRBJ2-7; 9 bases align to TRBD1. The CDR3 loop spans 15 amino acids. Germline-derived CDR1 and CDR2 are SGHRS and YFSETQ. V was clipped by 0 bases and J by 6 bases; unmatched bases: 7. The CDR3 DNA sequence: TGCGCCAGCAGCTTGGGGGGGACAGGGTTCTCCGAGCAGTACGTC. This translates into CASSLGGTGFSEQYV.

The V gene is TRBV18, the J gene TRBJ2-2; 7 bases line up with TRBD1. V dropped 5 bases and J dropped 4; count of bases not matched to a gene: 10. The CDR3 has 16 amino acids. Germline V gives CDR1 KGHSH, CDR2 LQKENI. The CDR3 spells CASSIRGPGGTGELFF. In DNA form, the CDR3 reads TGTGCCAGCTCAATCCGAGGGCCAGGGGGCACCGGGGAGCTGTTTTTT.

This clone has only a few counts. The V gene is TRBV27, the J gene TRBJ1-5; 7 nucleotides align to TRBD1. Germline V CDR1 and CDR2: MNHEY, SMNVEV (reference sequence). The junction had 14 bases not matched to a gene; V was cut back by 6 bases and J by 0 bases. CDR3 length: 18 residues. DNA for the CDR3: TGTGCCAGCAGCGATCTCAGAACAGGGGATTATAGCAATCAGCCCCAGCATTTT. Translating gives CASSDLRTGDYSNQPQHF.

The genes are TRBV11-2 and TRBJ2-7; no clear D gene. V was shortened by 1 base and J by 2 bases, with 6 bases between the two germline ends. The V gene's germline CDR1 is SGHAT and CDR2 FQNNGV. The CDR3 extends over 13 amino acids. The CDR3 protein is CASSLGGPYEQYF. CDR3 nucleotides: TGTGCCAGCAGCTTAGGAGGTCCCTACGAGCAGTACTTC.

In this sample, this clone turned up a few times. The chain carries TRBV27 and TRBJ1-3; D unclear. Deletions cut 5 bases from V and 3 bases from J, with 11 bases between. Germline V gene lookup returns CDR1 MNHEY and CDR2 SMNVEV (reference sequence). The CDR3 is 14 residues long. The CDR3 spells CASSPGSIGNTIYF. The CDR3 nucleotides are TGTGCCAGCAGTCCGGGTTCGATTGGAAACACCATATATTTT.

A remark on this clone: At one end, the junction sequence differs from germline, possibly due to a read error. The chain recombines TRBV2 with TRBJ2-1; D is perhaps TRBD2 (6 bases). In germline, CDR1 is SNHLY, CDR2 FYNNEI. The length of the CDR3 is 15 residues. The CDR3, as DNA: TGTGCCAGCCGTGAGGAAGGAACTAGCCCAGATGGGAAGTTCTTC. This gives the protein CASREEGTSPDGKFF.

The chain combines TRBV5-4 with TRBJ2-5, with a tentative D call TRBD1 (6 bases). In germline, CDR1 is SGHNT, CDR2 YYREEE (reference sequence). Trimming took off 3 bases at V and 2 bases at J, with 14 bases between the two ends. The CDR3 consists of 15 residues. The CDR3 loop is CASSSGVGRQETQYF. CDR3 in DNA: TGTGCCAGCAGCTCAGGGGTGGGCAGACAAGAGACCCAGTACTTC.

This clone was recorded only once. In DNA form, the CDR3 reads TGCGCCAGCAGCCCTTGGGCGATAGCGGTCCGCACAGATACGCAGTATTTT. Protein sequence: CASSPWAIAVRTDTQYF. The gene calls are TRBV5-1 and TRBJ2-3, with D tentatively TRBD2 (6 bases). The CDR3 is 17 amino acids. V gave up 4 bases and J gave up 1 base, with 19 bases separating them. The germline V gene has CDR1 SGHRS and CDR2 YFSETQ. The full variable domain, its missing parts supplied by reference TRBV5-1 and TRBJ2-3, is KAGVTQTPRYLIKTRGQQVTLSCSPISGHRSVSWYQQTPGQGLQFLFEYFSETQRNKGNFPGRFSGRQFSNSRSEMNVSTLELGDSALYLCASSPWAIAVRTDTQYFGPGTRLTVL.

The chain is built from TRBV2 and TRBJ2-1, with D perhaps TRBD1 (6 bases). The CDR3 spans 13 residues. Germline CDR1 is SNHLY and CDR2 is FYNNEI. With 6 bases removed from V and 5 bases from J, the gap between germline ends came to 11 bases. CDR3 protein: CASREGVDNEQFF. In DNA form, the CDR3 reads TGTGCCAGCAGAGAGGGGGTCGACAATGAGCAGTTCTTC. Variable domain in full (rest from reference TRBV2 and TRBJ2-1): EPEVTQTPSHQVTQMGQEVILRCVPISNHLYFYWYRQILGQKVEFLVSFYNNEISEKSEIFDDQFSVERPDGSNFTLKIRSTKLEDSAMYFCASREGVDNEQFFGPGTRLTVL.

The chain employs TRBV19 and TRBJ1-4, with TRBD1 identical over 7 bases. The CDR3 spans 15 residues. J lost 6 bases, V lost 1 base, and 5 bases had no gene match. CDR1 is LNHDA, CDR2 SQIVND, per germline (reference sequence). DNA of the CDR3: TGTGCCAGTAGTATAGCGGAGGGGGCATATGAAAAACTGTTTTTT. Translated: CASSIAEGAYEKLFF.

This clone was counted many times. CDR3 residues: CASSPLIGDSYGYTF. CDR3 coding DNA: TGCGCCAGCAGCCCCCTGATTGGGGACTCATATGGCTACACCTTC. J is TRBJ1-2 and V is TRBV4-1; TRBD1 might be the D (5 bases). From germline, CDR1 is MGHRA and CDR2 YSYEKL. CDR3 length: 15 amino acids. The V end was cut by 4 bases, the J end by 5 bases, with 17 bases between.

This chain joins TRBV4-1 and TRBJ1-2, with TRBD1 matching 9 bases. CDR1 and CDR2 from the germline V gene are MGHRA and YSYEKL. This CDR3 comprises 18 residues. J was trimmed by 0 bases and V by 2 bases; bases with no gene match: 10. CDR3 loop: CASSQQIRTGASNYGYTF. CDR3 nucleotides: TGCGCCAGCAGCCAACAGATTAGGACAGGGGCCTCTAACTATGGCTACACCTTC.

CDR3: CASSQEGGSNSPLHF. The CDR3 DNA sequence: TGCGCCAGCAGCCAAGAAGGGGGTTCCAATTCACCCCTCCACTTT. The V and J genes are TRBV4-1 and TRBJ1-6, with a tentative D call TRBD1 (6 bases). The germline gives CDR1 MGHRA, CDR2 YSYEKL. This CDR3 has 15 residues. The V end was cut by 0 bases, the J end by 7 bases, with 10 bases between.

The J gene is TRBJ2-7, the V gene TRBV29-1; 8 bases are shared with TRBD1. Losses at the gene ends were 5 bases for V and 6 bases for J; bases not matched to a gene: 6. This CDR3 contains 12 residues. Germline V lookup: CDR1 SQVTM, CDR2 ANQGSEA. In DNA, the CDR3 is TGCAGCGTTAAACAGGGGGTCGGCGAGCAGTACTTC. Translation gives CSVKQGVGEQYF.

The V and J genes are TRBV6-2 or TRBV6-3 and TRBJ1-5, with 9 bases fitting TRBD1. Per the germline V gene, CDR1 is MNHEY and CDR2 is SVGEGT. The V segment lost 6 bases and the J segment 1 base; nucleotides outside the gene matches: 13. The CDR3 length is 18 residues. CDR3 region: CASSRAGDRVGSNQPQHF. CDR3 nucleotide sequence: TGTGCCAGCAGCCGTGCAGGGGACAGGGTTGGGAGCAATCAGCCCCAGCATTTT.

The chain is built from TRBV3-1 (or the pseudogene TRBV3-2) and TRBJ1-1, with a weak D call TRBD1 (5 bases). Trimming left V 5 bases short and J 1 base short, with 11 bases between. CDR1 and CDR2 (germline): LGHDT, YNNKEL (reference sequence). The CDR3 totals 14 residues. CDR3 coding DNA: TGTGCCAGCAGCAAACAGGTCCCGAACACTGAAGCTTTCTTT. It specifies CASSKQVPNTEAFF.

This chain uses TRBV7-9 with TRBJ1-2; TRBD1 might be the D (6 bases). The length of the CDR3 is 15 residues. Germline CDR1 reads SEHNR; CDR2 reads FQNEAQ (reference sequence). The V and J ends lost 10 bases and 1 base respectively, with 19 bases between them. The CDR3, as DNA: TGTGCCACCACCCCGTCAAGCAGGGGTAACTATGGCTACACCTTC. Translated: CATTPSSRGNYGYTF. The complete variable domain, with remaining parts taken from reference TRBV7-9 and TRBJ1-2, reads DTGVSQNPRHKITKRGQNVTFRCDPISEHNRLYWYRQTLGQGPEFLTYFQNEAQLEKSRLLSDRFSAERPKGSFSTLEIQRTEQGDSAMYLCATTPSSRGNYGYTFGSGTRLTVV.

The chain employs TRBV19 and TRBJ1-1; 8 positions match TRBD1. This CDR3 has 14 amino acids. The germline V gene has CDR1 LNHDA and CDR2 SQIVND (reference sequence). Trimming cost V 9 bases and J 5 bases; bases outside gene matches: 11. The CDR3 DNA reads as TGTGCCAGCACTCCCACAGGGGGAGGAACTGAAGCTTTCTTT. Translated: CASTPTGGGTEAFF.